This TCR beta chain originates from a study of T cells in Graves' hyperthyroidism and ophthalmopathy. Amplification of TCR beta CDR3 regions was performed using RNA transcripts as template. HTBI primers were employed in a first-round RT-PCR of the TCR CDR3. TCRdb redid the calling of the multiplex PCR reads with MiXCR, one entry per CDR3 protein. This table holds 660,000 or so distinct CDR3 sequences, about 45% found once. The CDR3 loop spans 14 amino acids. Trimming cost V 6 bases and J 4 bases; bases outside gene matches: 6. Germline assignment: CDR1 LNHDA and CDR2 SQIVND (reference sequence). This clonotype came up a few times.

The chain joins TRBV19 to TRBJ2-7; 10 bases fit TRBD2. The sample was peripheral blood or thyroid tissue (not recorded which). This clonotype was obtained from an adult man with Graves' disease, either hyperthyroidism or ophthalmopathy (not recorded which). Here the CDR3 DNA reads TGTGCCAGTAGGTCTAGCGGGAGTGGGTACGAGCAGTACTTC. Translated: CASRSSGSGYEQYF.